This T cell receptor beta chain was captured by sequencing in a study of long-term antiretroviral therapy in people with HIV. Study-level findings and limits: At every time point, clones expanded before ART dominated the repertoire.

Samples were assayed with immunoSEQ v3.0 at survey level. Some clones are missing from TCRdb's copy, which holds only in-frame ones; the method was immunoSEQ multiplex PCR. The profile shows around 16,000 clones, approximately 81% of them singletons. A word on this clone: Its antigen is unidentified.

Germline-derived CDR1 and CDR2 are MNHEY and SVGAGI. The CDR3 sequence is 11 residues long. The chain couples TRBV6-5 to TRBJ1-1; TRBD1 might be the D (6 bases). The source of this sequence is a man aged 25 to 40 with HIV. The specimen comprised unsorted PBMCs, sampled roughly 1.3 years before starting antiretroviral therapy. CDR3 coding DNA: TGTGCGGTGGGGGCGGAAACTGAAGCTTTCTTT. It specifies CAVGAETEAFF.